This TCR beta chain originates from a study of blood T cell repertoires in COVID-19. Study-wide background: Both acute and convalescent COVID-19 samples were obtained from the United States, Italy and Spain. T cells, B-cell-depleted T cells, or PBMCs provided the cDNA or gDNA that served as material.

CDR3 size: 14 residues. The germline CDR1 and CDR2 sequences are MDHEN and SYDVKM. With 9 bases clipped from V and 6 bases from J, the junction kept 10 bases outside the gene matches. This clone has a handful of counts. In the original processing: Estimation of nucleated cell counts was performed using reference gene primer amplification. Some clones are missing from TCRdb's copy, which holds only in-frame ones; the method was immunoSEQ multiplex PCR. That table furnishes V, J and clone size, whereas the DNA furnished D and trimming. The sample carries 29,000 or so clones, around 90% recorded once. This TCR came from a man aged 45-60 years with active COVID-19. Sequencing was done on a sample of peripheral blood. This sequence joins TRBV28 and TRBJ1-5, with 8 bases fitting TRBD1. The CDR3 is CASSGAGGPQPQHF. Written as DNA, the CDR3 is TGTGCCAGTTCCGGGGCAGGGGGCCCTCAGCCCCAGCATTTT.